The 27 T cell receptor beta chains given below trace back to one sample, sequenced in a study of OX40 agonist ivuxolimab in advanced cancers. Data came from immunoSEQ multiplex PCR; TCRdb stores just in-frame clones and leaves some out. Of roughly 25,000 clones listed, more than 65% are singletons. Source: CD4+ or CD8+ T cells sorted from blood, taken in a trial of the OX40 agonist ivuxolimab. The receptors originated from an adult with an advanced solid tumor such as melanoma, head and neck, liver or kidney cancer.

The DNA of the CDR3 is TGCGCCAGCAGTGACAGGGGCCCTATGAACACTGAAGCTTTCTTT. Translation: CASSDRGPMNTEAFF. The V gene is TRBV10-1, the J gene TRBJ1-1; possible D gene TRBD1, 6 bases. The CDR3 extends over 15 amino acids. The V end lost 3 bases, the J end lost 0 bases, and 11 bases lay between the germline ends. Germline loops: CDR1 WNHNN, CDR2 SYGVQD (reference sequence).

This chain's CDR3 is CASSYSGVNTEAFF. The DNA of the CDR3 is TGTGCCAGCAGTTACTCCGGTGTGAACACTGAAGCTTTCTTT. The chain joins TRBV6-5 to TRBJ1-1; D gene unclear. The CDR3 covers 14 residues. V was pared by 0 bases and J by 0 bases, with 5 bases between. CDR1 is MNHEY, CDR2 SVGAGI, per germline.

A few counts support this clone. The V gene is TRBV18, the J gene TRBJ1-2, with D tentatively TRBD1 (6 bases). Germline assignment: CDR1 KGHSH and CDR2 LQKENI. Trimming left V 2 bases short and J 3 bases short, with 19 bases between. The CDR3 is 17 residues long. The CDR3 DNA follows: TGTGCCAGCTCACCATCGCCGGACAGCCTGTTGGACTATGGCTACACCTTC. It is translated as CASSPSPDSLLDYGYTF.

This chain connects TRBV10-3 to TRBJ2-1; 7 bases are shared with TRBD2. V was clipped by 8 bases and J by 8 bases; unmatched bases: 6. Germline V gives CDR1 ENHRY, CDR2 SYGVKD. The CDR3 length is 12 residues. The CDR3 DNA is TGTGCCATCTCGGGGGAGGGTTATGAGCAGTTCTTC. Amino acids: CAISGEGYEQFF.

The V gene is TRBV10-2, the J gene TRBJ1-2; D unclear. V lost 3 bases and J 4 bases, leaving 6 bases between the germline ends. This CDR3 comprises 12 residues. Germline V gives CDR1 WSHSY, CDR2 SAAADI. In nucleotides, the CDR3 is TGCGCCAGCAGTGACAGATCCTATGGCTACACCTTC. Its translation: CASSDRSYGYTF.

This sequence joins TRBV2 and TRBJ2-1; 10 positions match TRBD2. Germline lookup yields CDR1 SNHLY and CDR2 FYNNEI. After removal of 8 bases from V and 3 bases from J, the junction contained 1 base not matched to a gene. The CDR3 runs 13 residues. Here the CDR3 DNA reads TGTGCCAGCGGACTAGCGGACTACAATGAGCAGTTCTTC. Translated: CASGLADYNEQFF.

This clone came up a few times. The chain recombines TRBV6-6 with TRBJ1-1, with D possibly being TRBD1 (5 bases). The length of the CDR3 is 13 residues. The V end was cut by 1 base, the J end by 7 bases, with 10 bases between. Germline assignment: CDR1 MNHNY and CDR2 SVGAGI (reference sequence). The CDR3 nucleotides are TGTGCCAGCAGTTACTACGGGGGGGGTGAAGCTTTCTTT. This encodes CASSYYGGGEAFF.

This clone was picked up a small number of times. The chain carries TRBV6-5 and TRBJ2-1, with unresolved D. V was cut by 2 bases and J by 4 bases, with 9 bases left in between. Per germline, CDR1 MNHEY and CDR2 SVGAGI. The CDR3 covers 14 residues. The CDR3 coding sequence is TGTGCCAGCAGTTACCCCGGAAGTTACAATGAGCAGTTCTTC. This translates into CASSYPGSYNEQFF.

The genes are TRBV25-1 and TRBJ1-1; 8 bases match TRBD1. V lost 11 bases and J lost 5; bases outside the gene matches: 10. The CDR3 covers 13 residues. The germline gives CDR1 MGHDK, CDR2 SYGVNS. In DNA, the CDR3 is TGTGCCGCGACGGACAGGGTTGGTACTGAAGCTTTCTTT. This encodes CAATDRVGTEAFF.

This clone was found a few times. The V gene is TRBV7-8, the J gene TRBJ2-5, with a weak D call TRBD2 (5 bases). The CDR3 runs to 15 residues. CDR1 is SGHVS and CDR2 is FQNEAQ in the germline V gene. V lost 0 bases and J lost 2, with 10 bases in between. The CDR3 is CASSLAGRVQETQYF. The CDR3 bases are TGTGCCAGCAGCTTAGCAGGGCGGGTACAAGAGACCCAGTACTTC. Full variable domain (missing parts from reference TRBV7-8 and TRBJ2-5): GAGVSQSPRYKVAKRGQDVALRCDPISGHVSLFWYQQALGQGPEFLTYFQNEAQLDKSGLPSDRFFAERPEGSVSTLKIQRTQQEDSAVYLCASSLAGRVQETQYFGPGTRLLVL.

The chain couples TRBV7-2 to TRBJ2-3; 12 bases map to TRBD2. Germline trimming cut 5 bases from V and 3 bases from J; bases unmatched to any gene: 12. The CDR3 length is 18 residues. Germline assignment: CDR1 SGHTA and CDR2 FQGNSA. DNA for the CDR3: TGTGCCAGCAGCATTGGGCCCGGACTAGCGGGGTGGACAGATACGCAGTATTTT. Translation gives CASSIGPGLAGWTDTQYF.

The V call is TRBV2, the J call TRBJ2-7; D call uncertain. V was pared by 8 bases and J by 2 bases, with 7 bases between. The CDR3 sequence is 11 residues long. The germline gives CDR1 SNHLY, CDR2 FYNNEI. The CDR3 DNA reads as TGTGCCAGCGAGCCGGCCTACGAGCAGTACTTC. The encoded protein is CASEPAYEQYF.

V usage is TRBV7-9 and J usage is TRBJ1-5, with 8 bases aligning to TRBD1. Germline CDR1 reads SEHNR; CDR2 reads FQNEAQ (reference sequence). V was pared by 5 bases and J by 2 bases, with 8 bases of the junction left unmatched. The length of the CDR3 is 16 residues. The CDR3 bases are TGTGCCAGCAGCCCGGACAGGGTAAAGGGCAATCAGCCCCAGCATTTT. Translation: CASSPDRVKGNQPQHF.

The rearrangement joins TRBV27 to TRBJ2-3, with a possible D match to TRBD1 (6 bases). Germline values: CDR1 MNHEY, CDR2 SMNVEV (reference sequence). The V gene lost 8 bases and the J gene lost 0 bases, with 12 bases spanning the gap. There are 14 residues in the CDR3. The CDR3 DNA is TGTGCCAGCCATCCGGACAGAAGCACAGATACGCAGTATTTT. It yields the protein CASHPDRSTDTQYF.

V usage is TRBV19 and J usage is TRBJ2-1; D unclear. The CDR3 covers 16 residues. V dropped 2 bases and J dropped 0 bases, with 11 bases sitting between them. Per germline, CDR1 LNHDA and CDR2 SQIVND (reference sequence). The CDR3 region is CASSIKPPSSYNEQFF. The CDR3, as DNA: TGTGCCAGTAGTATAAAGCCCCCGAGCTCCTACAATGAGCAGTTCTTC.

J is TRBJ2-2 and V is TRBV4-3; TRBD2 matches at 11 bases. This CDR3 region has 17 residues. With V trimmed by 8 bases and J by 3 bases, 11 bases remained unmatched. From germline, CDR1 is LGHNA and CDR2 YSLEER. In nucleotides, the CDR3 is TGCGCCAGCGCCGGGGTAGCGGGGGGGCCCCACACCGGGGAGCTGTTTTTT. It specifies CASAGVAGGPHTGELFF.

The chain has TRBV6-5 and TRBJ2-1, with 7 bases that match TRBD2. The CDR3 covers 15 residues. The germline CDR1 and CDR2 sequences are MNHEY and SVGAGI. The ends lost 0 bases at V and 5 bases at J; junction bases unmatched: 4. CDR3 nucleotide sequence: TGTGCCAGCAGTTACTCGTCTAGCGGCCACAATGAGCAGTTCTTC. Its translation is CASSYSSSGHNEQFF.

In this sample, this clone turned up once. This sequence joins TRBV11-2 and TRBJ2-7; the match to TRBD1 covers 7 bases. The germline V gene encodes CDR1 SGHAT and CDR2 FQNNGV. J was trimmed by 4 bases and V by 4 bases; bases with no gene match: 7. This CDR3 is 14 amino acids long. In DNA, the CDR3 is TGTGCCAGCAGCTCCCCAGGGGGTTGGTACGAGCAGTACTTC. Encoded protein: CASSSPGGWYEQYF. Together with reference TRBV11-2 and TRBJ2-7, the CDR3 gives the full variable domain: EAGVAQSPRYKIIEKRQSVAFWCNPISGHATLYWYQQILGQGPKLLIQFQNNGVVDDSQLPKDRFSAERLKGVDSTLKIQPAKLEDSAVYLCASSSPGGWYEQYFGPGTRLTVT.

The chain recombines TRBV7-6 with TRBJ2-3; D remains unclear. Looked up from germline, CDR1 is SGHVS and CDR2 is FNYEAQ. CDR3 size: 15 residues. Trimming took 3 bases from V and 0 from J, leaving 10 bases between them. CDR3 sequence reads: CASSLAGSSTDTQYF. As DNA, the CDR3 is TGTGCCAGCAGCTTGGCAGGATCTAGCACAGATACGCAGTATTTT.

The CDR3 loop is CASREPGQGTYEQYF. DNA of the CDR3: TGTGCCAGCAGGGAACCGGGACAGGGGACCTACGAGCAGTACTTC. The chain employs TRBV6-1 and TRBJ2-7; TRBD1 agrees at 10 bases. The V and J ends lost 6 bases and 2 bases, in that order; junction bases with no gene match: 7. This CDR3 is 15 amino acids long. Germline V CDR1 and CDR2: MNHNS, SASEGT.

This clone was detected only a few times. Other DNA sequences in the same sample also yield this CDR3. CDR3: CASSIGGNNEQFF. The CDR3 nucleotides read TGTGCCAGTAGTATAGGGGGCAACAATGAGCAGTTCTTC. V is TRBV19 and J is TRBJ2-1; tentatively, D is TRBD1 (5 bases). Germline loops: CDR1 LNHDA, CDR2 SQIVND (reference sequence). CDR3 size: 13 residues. V lost 1 base and J lost 5, with 6 bases in between.

The chain links TRBV2 to TRBJ2-7; 7 bases match TRBD1. V lost 2 bases and J lost 2; bases outside the gene matches: 12. This CDR3 is built from 17 residues. Per germline, CDR1 SNHLY and CDR2 FYNNEI. The CDR3 DNA follows: TGTGCCAGCAGTGAATCGGAAATTGGGGACAGAACCTACGAGCAGTACTTC. It yields the protein CASSESEIGDRTYEQYF.

V and J are TRBV6-6 and TRBJ1-6; unclear D gene. The CDR3 consists of 13 residues. The germline CDR1 and CDR2 sequences are MNHNY and SVGAGI (reference sequence). V dropped 6 bases and J dropped 7 bases, with 10 bases sitting between them. CDR3 region: CASSPSLNSPLHF. CDR3 in DNA: TGTGCCAGCAGCCCCTCGTTAAATTCACCCCTCCACTTT.

The gene calls are TRBV6-5 and TRBJ2-7, with no clear D. The CDR3 covers 12 residues. V lost 2 bases and J 4 bases, leaving 6 bases between the germline ends. The germline V gene encodes CDR1 MNHEY and CDR2 SVGAGI. The CDR3 spells CASSYSAYEQYF. The CDR3 region has the DNA TGTGCCAGCAGTTACAGCGCGTACGAGCAGTACTTC.

V usage is TRBV21-1 and J usage is TRBJ1-6; the D segment call TRBD1 is taken from the table without a DNA check. TRBV21-1 is deemed a pseudogene. This CDR3 region has 16 residues. The CDR3 loop reads CASKLRVTGWGSPLHF. CDR3 coding DNA: TGTGCCAGCAAACTCCGGGTGACAGGGTGGGGTTCACCCCTCCACTTT.

This clone was counted a single time. This chain links TRBV5-6 with TRBJ2-3; a weak D match, TRBD1 (6 bases). Trimming took off 2 bases at V and 0 bases at J, with 10 bases between the two ends. There are 15 residues in the CDR3. Germline V lookup: CDR1 SGHDT, CDR2 YYEEEE. The CDR3 spells CASSFWTASTDTQYF. The CDR3 nucleotides read TGTGCCAGCAGCTTTTGGACAGCCAGCACAGATACGCAGTATTTT.

V gene TRBV4-2 combines with J gene TRBJ2-1; 9 bases map to TRBD2. V lost 4 bases to trimming and J lost 3 bases; unmatched junction nucleotides: 7. The CDR3 runs to 16 residues. Germline CDR1 is LGHNA and CDR2 is YNFKEQ. CDR3 DNA: TGTGCCAGCAGCCCGACGAGCGGGGGGATCTACAATGAGCAGTTCTTC. Translation: CASSPTSGGIYNEQFF.